The text below deals with one TCR beta chain. What it binds is unknown. Sequencing was performed with immunoSEQ multiplex PCR; in TCRdb, only in-frame clones are kept and a portion is missing. The sample lists 100,000 or so clones, around 93% occurring once. The CDR3 covers 14 residues. V gave up 6 bases and J gave up 0 bases, with 12 bases separating them. Germline values: CDR1 KGHSH, CDR2 LQKENI. This sample was taken from a study of OX40 agonist ivuxolimab in advanced cancers. Study-level information: Three patients responded partially, comprising one with hepatocellular carcinoma and two with cutaneous melanoma.

Study-wide results and caveats: Among patients with partial responses at 0.1-3.0 mg/kg, clonal expansion was among the lowest.

The chain carries TRBV18 and TRBJ2-7; D gene uncertain. This TCR was sampled from an adult with an advanced solid tumor such as melanoma, head and neck, liver or kidney cancer. Sequenced material: CD4+ or CD8+ T cells sorted from blood, taken in a trial of the OX40 agonist ivuxolimab. As DNA, the CDR3 is TGTGCCAGCTCCTTTATCCAGAGCTCCTACGAGCAGTACTTC. Translation gives CASSFIQSSYEQYF.